This T cell receptor (beta chain) is from a study of T-cell memory formation after mild COVID-19. Study-level points and caveats: Still unconfirmed is whether the second-wave clones peaking on day 37 recognized SARS-CoV-2.

Trimming removed 4 bases from V and 9 bases from J; junction bases left unmatched: 7. The length of the CDR3 is 15 residues. The V gene's germline CDR1 is SGHVS and CDR2 FNYEAQ. As to this clonotype: No antigen is known for it.

TCRdb analysed the 5' RACE reads with MiXCR anew, one entry per CDR3 protein. This sample has 500,000 to 550,000 distinct CDR3 sequences, with approximately 20% found just once. The V gene is TRBV7-6, the J gene TRBJ1-6, with 9 positions matching TRBD1. This clonotype originated in an adult woman who had mild COVID-19 (a few samples of this study predate the infection). Cell type and time point are not known. The sequencing sample was made of PBMCs or a T cell subset sorted from them (not recorded which). CDR3 bases: TGTGCCAGCAGCTCCAGCCGGGACAGGGTTTCACCCCTCCACTTT. Its protein product is CASSSSRDRVSPLHF.